The TCR beta chain described here comes from a study of T cell changes during pregnancy in multiple sclerosis. Data came from immunoSEQ multiplex PCR; TCRdb stores just in-frame clones and leaves some out. The data show 65,000 to 90,000 clones, 90% to 95% seen once. V lost 6 bases, J lost 1 base, and 3 bases stayed unmatched. The CDR3 consists of 15 residues. Germline-derived CDR1 and CDR2 are LNHDA and SQIVND (reference sequence). The source is a female donor in good health, serving as a control in a pregnancy study. Some clones in this sample may be carry-over from other donors' samples. The sample here was PBMCs, taken in the first trimester of pregnancy. The chain carries TRBV19 and TRBJ2-6; 7 bases align to TRBD1. The CDR3 region is CASSPTGSGANVLTF. Written as DNA, the CDR3 is TGTGCCAGTAGCCCGACAGGGTCTGGGGCCAACGTCCTGACTTTC. Using reference TRBV19 and TRBJ2-6 for the parts outside the CDR3, the full variable domain is DGGITQSPKYLFRKEGQNVTLSCEQNLNHDAMYWYRQDPGQGLRLIYYSQIVNDFQKGDIAEGYSVSREKKESFPLTVTSAQKNPTAFYLCASSPTGSGANVLTFGAGSRLTVL.